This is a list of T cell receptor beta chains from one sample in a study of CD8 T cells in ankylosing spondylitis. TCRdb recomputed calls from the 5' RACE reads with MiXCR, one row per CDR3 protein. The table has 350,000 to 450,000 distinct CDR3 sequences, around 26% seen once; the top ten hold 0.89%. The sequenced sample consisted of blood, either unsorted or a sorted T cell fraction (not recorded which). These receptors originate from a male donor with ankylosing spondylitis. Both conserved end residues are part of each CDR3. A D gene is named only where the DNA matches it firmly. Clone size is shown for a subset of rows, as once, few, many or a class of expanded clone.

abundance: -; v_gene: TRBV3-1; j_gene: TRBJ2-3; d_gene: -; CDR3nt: TGTGCCAGCACCGAGACAGGCACGCGACATACGCAGTATTTT; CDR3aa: CASTETGTRHTQYF
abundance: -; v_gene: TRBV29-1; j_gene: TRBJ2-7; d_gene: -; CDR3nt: TGCAGCGCGGCTGCGGGACAGACCCTATACTTC; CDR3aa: CSAAAGQTLYF
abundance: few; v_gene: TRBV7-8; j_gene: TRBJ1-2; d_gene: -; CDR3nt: TGTGCCAGCAGCTTAGGACATTATGGCTACACCTTC; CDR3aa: CASSLGHYGYTF
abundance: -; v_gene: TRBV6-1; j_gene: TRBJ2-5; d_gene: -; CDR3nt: TGTGCCAGCAGTGCCTACACTGACAGGATCGAGACCCAGTACTTC; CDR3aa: CASSAYTDRIETQYF
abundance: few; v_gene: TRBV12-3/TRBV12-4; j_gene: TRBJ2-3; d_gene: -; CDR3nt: TGTGCCAGCAGTCCGGCCCGGAGCACAGATACGCAGTATTTT; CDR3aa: CASSPARSTDTQYF
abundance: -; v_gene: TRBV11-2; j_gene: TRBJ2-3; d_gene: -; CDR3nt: TGTGCCAGCAGACCTCGTAAGGGGGGGGGAGATACGCAGTATTTT; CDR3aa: CASRPRKGGGDTQYF
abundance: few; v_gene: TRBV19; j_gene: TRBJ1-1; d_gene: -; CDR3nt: TGTGCCAGTAGTATAGAGGGGAAGGGAGAGGGAGCTTTCTTT; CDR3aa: CASSIEGKGEGAFF
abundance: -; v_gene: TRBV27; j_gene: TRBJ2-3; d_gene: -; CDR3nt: TGTGCCAGCAGTTTATCGTTGGCAACGGATACGCAGTATTTT; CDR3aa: CASSLSLATDTQYF
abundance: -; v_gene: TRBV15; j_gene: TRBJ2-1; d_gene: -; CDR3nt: TGTGCCACCAGCAGAGATCAGAACAATGAGCAGTTCTTC; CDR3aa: CATSRDQNNEQFF
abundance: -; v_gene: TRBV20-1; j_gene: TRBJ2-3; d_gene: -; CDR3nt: TGCAGTGCTAGACTGAAGATTCGAGGCGACACAGATACGCAGTATTTT; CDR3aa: CSARLKIRGDTDTQYF
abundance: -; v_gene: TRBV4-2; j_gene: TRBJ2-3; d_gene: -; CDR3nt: TGTGCCAGCAGCCAAGCTCTAGCAGACTATACGCAGTATTTT; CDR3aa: CASSQALADYTQYF